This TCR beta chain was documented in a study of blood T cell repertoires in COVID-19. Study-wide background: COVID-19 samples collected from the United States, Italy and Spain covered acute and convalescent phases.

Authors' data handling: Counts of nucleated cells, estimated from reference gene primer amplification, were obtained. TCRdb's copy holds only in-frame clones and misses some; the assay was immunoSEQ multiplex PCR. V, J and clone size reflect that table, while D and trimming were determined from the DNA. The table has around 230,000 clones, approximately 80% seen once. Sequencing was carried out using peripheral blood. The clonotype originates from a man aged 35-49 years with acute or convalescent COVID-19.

The CDR3 protein is CASRPQGQKSSYEQYF. CDR3 nucleotide sequence: TGTGCCAGCAGGCCACAGGGACAGAAGAGCTCCTACGAGCAGTACTTC. V usage is TRBV4-2 and J usage is TRBJ2-7; TRBD1 matches at 7 bases. Losses at the gene ends were 6 bases for V and 0 bases for J; bases not matched to a gene: 11. Germline CDR1 and CDR2: LGHNA and YNFKEQ. The CDR3 sequence is 16 residues long.